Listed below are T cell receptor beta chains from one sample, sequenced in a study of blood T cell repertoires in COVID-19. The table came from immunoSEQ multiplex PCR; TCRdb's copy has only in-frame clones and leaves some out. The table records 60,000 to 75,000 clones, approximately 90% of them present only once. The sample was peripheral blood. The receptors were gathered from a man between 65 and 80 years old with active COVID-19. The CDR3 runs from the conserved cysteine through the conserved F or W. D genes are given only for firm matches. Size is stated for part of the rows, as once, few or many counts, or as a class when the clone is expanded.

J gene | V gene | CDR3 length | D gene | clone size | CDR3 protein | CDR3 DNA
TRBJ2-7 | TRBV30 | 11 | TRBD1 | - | CAWSSRQGQYF | TGTGCCTGGAGTTCAAGACAGGGGCAGTACTTC
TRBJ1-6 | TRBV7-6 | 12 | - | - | CASSLRNSPLHF | TGTGCCAGCAGCTTACGGAATTCACCCCTCCACTTT
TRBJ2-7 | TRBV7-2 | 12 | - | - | CASSLGARQQYF | TGTGCCAGCAGCTTAGGGGCCCGCCAGCAGTACTTC
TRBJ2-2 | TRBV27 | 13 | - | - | CATHPGSPGELFF | TGTGCCACCCACCCGGGGTCTCCCGGGGAGCTGTTTTTT
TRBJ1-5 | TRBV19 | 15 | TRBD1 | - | CASTSGTGGDQPQHF | TGTGCCAGTACCTCCGGGACAGGGGGGGATCAGCCCCAGCATTTT
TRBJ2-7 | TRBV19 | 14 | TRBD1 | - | CASSMSRGPYEQYF | TGTGCCAGTAGTATGTCGAGGGGGCCGTACGAGCAGTACTTC
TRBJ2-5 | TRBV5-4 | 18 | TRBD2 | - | CASSLAASGSRGKETQYF | TGTGCCAGCAGCTTGGCGGCTAGCGGGAGTCGAGGTAAAGAGACCCAGTACTTC
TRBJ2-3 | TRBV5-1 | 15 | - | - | CASSLGGKNTDTQYF | TGCGCCAGCAGCCTCGGGGGAAAGAACACAGATACGCAGTATTTT
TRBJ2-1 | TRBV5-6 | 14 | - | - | CASSPNPGSPGQFF | TGTGCCAGCAGCCCGAACCCAGGTTCCCCAGGGCAGTTCTTC
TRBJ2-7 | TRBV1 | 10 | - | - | CTSSHGAQYF | TGCACCAGCAGCCATGGGGCGCAGTACTTC
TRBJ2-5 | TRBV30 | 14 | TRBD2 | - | CAWGGLAAQETQYF | TGTGCCTGGGGGGGACTAGCGGCCCAAGAGACCCAGTACTTC
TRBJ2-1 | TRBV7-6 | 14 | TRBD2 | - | CASSRTSGRYEQFF | TGTGCCAGCTCCCGGACTAGCGGGAGGTATGAGCAGTTCTTC
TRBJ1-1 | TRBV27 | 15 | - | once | CASRLEWAGNTEAFF | TGTGCCAGCAGACTAGAATGGGCCGGGAACACTGAAGCTTTCTTT
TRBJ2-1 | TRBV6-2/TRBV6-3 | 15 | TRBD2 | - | CASSTRGDRPNEQFF | TGTGCCAGCAGTACCCGGGGGGACCGTCCCAATGAGCAGTTCTTC
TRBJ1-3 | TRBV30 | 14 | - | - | CAWKQGSYGNTIYF | TGTGCCTGGAAACAGGGTTCGTACGGAAACACCATATATTTT
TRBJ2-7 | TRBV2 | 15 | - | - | CASSESWGRTYEQYF | TGTGCCAGCAGTGAATCCTGGGGCAGGACCTACGAGCAGTACTTC
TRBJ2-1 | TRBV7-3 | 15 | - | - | CASSPGPYRDNEQFF | TGTGCCAGCAGCCCCGGGCCCTACAGGGACAATGAGCAGTTCTTC
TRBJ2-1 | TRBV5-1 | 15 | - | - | CASSLEGRGVDEQFF | TGCGCCAGCAGCTTGGAGGGCAGGGGCGTGGATGAGCAGTTCTTC
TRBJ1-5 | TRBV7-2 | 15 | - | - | CASSLDRASNQPQHF | TGTGCCAGCAGCTTAGACAGGGCGAGCAATCAGCCCCAGCATTTT
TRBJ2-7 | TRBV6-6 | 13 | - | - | CASSYLSSSEQYF | TGTGCCAGCAGTTACCTGTCCAGTTCCGAGCAGTACTTC
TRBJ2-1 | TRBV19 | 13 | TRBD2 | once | CASSIARGDEQFF | TGTGCCAGTAGTATAGCCCGGGGGGATGAGCAGTTCTTC
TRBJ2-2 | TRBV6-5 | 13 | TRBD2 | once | CATLAGPTGELFF | TGTGCCACCCTAGCGGGGCCGACCGGGGAGCTGTTTTTT
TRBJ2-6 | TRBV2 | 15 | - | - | CASTPTGAGANVLTF | TGTGCCAGCACCCCCACGGGGGCTGGGGCCAACGTCCTGACTTTC
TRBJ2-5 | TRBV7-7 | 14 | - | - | CASSLGTSGETQYF | TGTGCTAGCAGCTTAGGGACCTCAGGGGAGACCCAGTACTTC
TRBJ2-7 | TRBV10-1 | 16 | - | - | CASSERGGGATYEQYF | TGCGCCAGCAGTGAGAGAGGAGGGGGCGCGACCTACGAGCAGTACTTC
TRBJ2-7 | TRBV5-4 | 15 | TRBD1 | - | CASSQTDRGSYEQYF | TGTGCCAGCAGTCAAACGGACAGGGGGTCCTACGAGCAGTACTTC
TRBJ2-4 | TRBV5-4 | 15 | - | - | CASSLGAGGKNIQYF | TGTGCCAGCAGCTTAGGGGCCGGTGGCAAAAACATTCAGTACTTC
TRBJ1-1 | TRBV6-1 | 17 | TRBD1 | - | CASSEGPGTGSGTEAFF | TGTGCCAGCAGTGAAGGTCCCGGGACAGGGTCCGGCACTGAAGCTTTCTTT
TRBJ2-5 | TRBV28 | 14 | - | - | CASNWRAPQETQYF | TGTGCCTCCAACTGGCGGGCGCCCCAAGAGACCCAGTACTTC